These 7 T cell receptor beta chains came from one sample sequenced in a study of T cells in Graves' hyperthyroidism and ophthalmopathy. The investigators amplified TCR beta CDR3 regions from RNA transcripts. Initially, a first-round RT-PCR of the TCR CDR3 employed the HTBI primer set. MiXCR, run by TCRdb on the multiplex PCR reads, gives a single entry per CDR3 protein. The sample has over 250,000 distinct CDR3 sequences, about 17% seen once. Sequenced: blood. These receptors all come from a woman aged 55 to 70 with Graves' ophthalmopathy.

There are many counts of this clonotype. The CDR3 region is CASSHDLGGPYNEQFF. The CDR3 region has the DNA TGTGCCAGCAGCCACGATTTGGGAGGGCCATACAATGAGCAGTTCTTC. The gene calls are TRBV3-1 and TRBJ2-1; 7 positions agree with TRBD2. Per germline, CDR1 LGHDT and CDR2 YNNKEL (reference sequence). CDR3 size: 16 residues. J was trimmed by 4 bases and V by 3 bases; bases with no gene match: 9.

This clonotype was detected a few times. This chain uses TRBV7-9 with TRBJ2-7, with unresolved D. Per germline, CDR1 SEHNR and CDR2 FQNEAQ (reference sequence). V lost 3 bases to trimming and J lost 3 bases, with 9 bases between them. The CDR3 contains 13 residues. The CDR3 DNA reads as TGTGCCAGCAGCTTCTCTCTTAACTACGAGCAGTACTTC. Translated: CASSFSLNYEQYF.

This clonotype occurred once. The CDR3 reads CASSQDPSGRRPGAQYF. DNA for the CDR3: TGTGCCAGCAGCCAAGATCCTAGCGGGAGGCGCCCCGGGGCCCAGTACTTC. This rearrangement joins TRBV3-1 to TRBJ2-5; TRBD2 aligns across 11 bases. The V and J ends lost 0 bases and 9 bases, in that order; junction bases with no gene match: 12. The CDR3 extends over 17 amino acids. Germline V gives CDR1 LGHDT, CDR2 YNNKEL (reference sequence).

This clonotype has just a few counts. This chain uses TRBV9 with TRBJ1-6; the D gene is possibly TRBD1 (5 bases). V lost 3 bases, J lost 10 bases, and 14 bases lay in between. The CDR3 contains 14 residues. CDR1 and CDR2 from the germline V gene are SGDLS and YYNGEE. In DNA, the CDR3 is TGTGCCAGCAGCGACGGGGCACGTGGCTCACCCCTCCACTTT. The encoded protein is CASSDGARGSPLHF.

In the case of this clonotype: The junction and the germline gene differ at one end; a read error may be behind it. The chain is built from TRBV5-1 and TRBJ1-5, with 7 positions matching TRBD1. Germline V gene sequence: CDR1 SGHRS, CDR2 YFSETQ. The CDR3 length is 14 residues. The CDR3 coding sequence is TGTGCCAGCGGCCTGACAGGGCGAAATCAGCCCCAGCATTTT. Encoded protein: CASGLTGRNQPQHF.

The chain has TRBV6-5 and TRBJ1-1; tentative D call: TRBD1 (6 bases). Looked up from germline, CDR1 is MNHEY and CDR2 is SVGAGI. This CDR3 has 15 residues. Trimming shortened V by 0 bases and J by 0 bases, and 8 bases separated the two germline ends. CDR3 DNA: TGTGCCAGCAGTTACTCAGGACAGTTGAACACTGAAGCTTTCTTT. Amino acid sequence: CASSYSGQLNTEAFF.

This clonotype was detected ten times or more. The chain couples TRBV28 to TRBJ2-3, with TRBD1 matching over 7 bases. CDR1 and CDR2 from the germline V gene are MDHEN and SYDVKM. CDR3 size: 17 residues. V was clipped by 5 bases and J by 2 bases; unmatched bases: 13. In DNA form, the CDR3 reads TGTGCCAGCAGTCTGGGGGACAGCGGATGGACCACAGATACGCAGTATTTT. This sequence encodes CASSLGDSGWTTDTQYF.